This TCR beta chain was captured in a study of blood T cells in healthy people across ages. Study conclusions and caveats: Both naive CD4+ cell counts and diversity were greater in long-lived donors than in aged donors.

About this clonotype: Its target is not known.

After removal of 7 bases from V and 4 bases from J, the junction contained 4 bases not matched to a gene. This CDR3 has 14 amino acids. Together with a sample-barcoded 5' primer, a J-beta primer mix was included in a second PCR lasting about 7 to 11 cycles. In TCRdb, the 5' RACE reads were re-called with MiXCR into one record per CDR3 protein. The sample records approximately 880,000 distinct CDR3 sequences, roughly 52% being singletons. The donors, healthy Caucasians from Russia, were aged roughly 6 to 100. The sequenced material came from blood. This clonotype was sampled from a man younger than 45 in good health. This chain connects TRBV12-3 or TRBV12-4 to TRBJ2-1; 10 nucleotides line up with TRBD2. DNA of the CDR3: TGTGCCAGCACTTGGACTAGCGGATACAATGAGCAGTTCTTC. Translation: CASTWTSGYNEQFF.